This T cell receptor beta chain was captured in a study of blood T cell repertoires in COVID-19. For the study at large: Sites in the United States, Italy and Spain provided acute and convalescent COVID-19 samples. Sample material is recorded as cDNA or gDNA derived from T cells, B-cell-depleted T cells, or PBMCs.

V lost 0 bases and J lost 7, with 10 bases in between. Germline V gene lookup returns CDR1 MNHEY and CDR2 SMNVEV (reference sequence). The CDR3 extends over 14 amino acids. In its sample, this clone was seen a few times. The authors' processing: Researchers report that nucleated cell counts were estimated from reference gene primer amplification. Measured with immunoSEQ multiplex PCR; TCRdb has only the in-frame clones, and not every one. V and J calls and clone size are those listed in that table; D and trimming were worked out from the DNA. Among some 96,000 clones listed, around 90% were seen once.

The chain couples TRBV27 to TRBJ2-1; D unresolved. The sequence came from a human donor in a cohort sampled during active COVID-19. Sequencing was carried out using peripheral blood. CDR3 amino acids: CASSLSLTGNEQFF. DNA for the CDR3: TGTGCCAGCAGTTTATCGTTGACCGGGAATGAGCAGTTCTTC.